The rows below give T cell receptor beta chains drawn from one sample of a study of OX40 agonist ivuxolimab in advanced cancers. Repertoires were generated with immunoSEQ multiplex PCR, while TCRdb's copy carries only in-frame clones and drops some. The data show about 72,000 clones, around 89% seen once. The starting material was CD4+ or CD8+ T cells sorted from blood, obtained in a trial of the OX40 agonist ivuxolimab. The receptors were gathered from an adult with an advanced solid tumor such as melanoma, head and neck, liver or kidney cancer. The conserved cysteine and the conserved F or W are not part of the CDR3 here. The order of the fields is CDR3 length, V gene, CDR3 protein.

>10|TRBV7-9
ATGGRNTEAF
>12|TRBV2
ASSPLLDTDTQY
>13|TRBV7-2
ASSLGTASTGELF
>15|TRBV9
ASSAGLGTTGTGELF
>10|TRBV12-5
ASAGPLGGMF
>11|TRBV6-5
ASQREWGYEQY
>10|TRBV29-1
SVEPGLGGYT
>13|TRBV14
ASSQALSVGEKLF
>13|TRBV5-4
ASSLLAGTYNEQF
>11|TRBV19
ASSIGTAETQY
>13|TRBV29-1
SVEPWNSGNDEQF
>10|TRBV5-1
ASSLNDNEQF
>14|TRBV7-2
ASSKRTSGVNNEQF
>12|TRBV5-1
ASSFVGGPYGYT
>11|TRBV6-5
ASSPGTDYEQY
>13|TRBV18
ASSKDRDSNQPQH
>12|TRBV27
ASSPATTNEKLF
>12|TRBV2
ASRGTQGPYEQY